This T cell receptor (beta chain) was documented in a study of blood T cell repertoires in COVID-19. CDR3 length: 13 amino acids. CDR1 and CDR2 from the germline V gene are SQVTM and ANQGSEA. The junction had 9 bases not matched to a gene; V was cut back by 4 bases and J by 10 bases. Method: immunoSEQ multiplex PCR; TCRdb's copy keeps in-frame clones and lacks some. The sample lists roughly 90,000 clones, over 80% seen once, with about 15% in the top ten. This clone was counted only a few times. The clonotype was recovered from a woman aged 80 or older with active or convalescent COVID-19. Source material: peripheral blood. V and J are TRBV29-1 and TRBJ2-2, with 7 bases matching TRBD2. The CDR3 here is CSVGASGGSELFF. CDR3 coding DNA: TGCAGCGTTGGGGCTAGCGGTGGGTCGGAGCTGTTTTTT.